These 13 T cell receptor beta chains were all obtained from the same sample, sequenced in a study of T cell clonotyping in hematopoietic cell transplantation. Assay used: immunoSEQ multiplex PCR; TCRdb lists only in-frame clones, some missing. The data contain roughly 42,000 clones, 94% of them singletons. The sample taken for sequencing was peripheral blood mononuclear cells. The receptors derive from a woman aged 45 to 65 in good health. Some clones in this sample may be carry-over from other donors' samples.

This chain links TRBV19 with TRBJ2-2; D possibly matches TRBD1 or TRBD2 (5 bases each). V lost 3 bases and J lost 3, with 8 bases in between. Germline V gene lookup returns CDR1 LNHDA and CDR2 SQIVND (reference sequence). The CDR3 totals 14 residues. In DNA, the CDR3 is TGTGCCAGTAGTATCGGGACCCACACCGGGGAGCTGTTTTTT. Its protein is CASSIGTHTGELFF.

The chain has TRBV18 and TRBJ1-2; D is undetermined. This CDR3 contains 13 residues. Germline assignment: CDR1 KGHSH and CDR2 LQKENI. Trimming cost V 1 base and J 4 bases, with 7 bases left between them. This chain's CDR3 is CASSPLRSYGYTF. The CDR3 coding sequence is TGTGCCAGCTCACCACTCCGGTCCTATGGCTACACCTTC.

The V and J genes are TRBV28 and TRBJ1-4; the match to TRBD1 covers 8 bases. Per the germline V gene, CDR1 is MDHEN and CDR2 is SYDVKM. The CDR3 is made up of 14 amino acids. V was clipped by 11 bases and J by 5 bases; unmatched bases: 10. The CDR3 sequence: CASISGTGNEKLFF. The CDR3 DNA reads TGTGCCTCAATATCCGGGACAGGAAATGAAAAACTGTTTTTT.

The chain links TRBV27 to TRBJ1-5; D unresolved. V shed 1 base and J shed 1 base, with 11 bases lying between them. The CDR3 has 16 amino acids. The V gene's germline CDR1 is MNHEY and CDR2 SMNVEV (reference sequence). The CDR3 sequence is CASSLFAGGSNQPQHF. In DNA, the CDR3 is TGTGCCAGCAGTTTATTCGCCGGAGGGAGCAATCAGCCCCAGCATTTT.

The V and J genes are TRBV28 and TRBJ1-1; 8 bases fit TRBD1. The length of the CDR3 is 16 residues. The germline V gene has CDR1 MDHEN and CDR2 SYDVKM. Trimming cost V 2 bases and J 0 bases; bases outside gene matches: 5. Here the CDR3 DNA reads TGTGCCAGCAGTTTACGGCAGGGGGCGTTGAACACTGAAGCTTTCTTT. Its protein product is CASSLRQGALNTEAFF.

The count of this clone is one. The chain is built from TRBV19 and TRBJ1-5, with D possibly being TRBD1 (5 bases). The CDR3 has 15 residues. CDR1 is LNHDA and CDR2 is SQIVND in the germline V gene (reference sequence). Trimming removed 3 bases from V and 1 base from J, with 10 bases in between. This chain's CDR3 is CASSIRGDSNQPQHF. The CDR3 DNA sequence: TGTGCCAGTAGTATCCGGGGCGACAGCAATCAGCCCCAGCATTTT.

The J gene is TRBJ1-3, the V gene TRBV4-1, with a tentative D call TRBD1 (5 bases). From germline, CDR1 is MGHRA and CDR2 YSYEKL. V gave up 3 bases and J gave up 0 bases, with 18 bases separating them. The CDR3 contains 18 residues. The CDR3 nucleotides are TGCGCCAGCAGCCATGAATCCTGGGCAGGGCGCTCTGGAAACACCATATATTTT. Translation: CASSHESWAGRSGNTIYF.

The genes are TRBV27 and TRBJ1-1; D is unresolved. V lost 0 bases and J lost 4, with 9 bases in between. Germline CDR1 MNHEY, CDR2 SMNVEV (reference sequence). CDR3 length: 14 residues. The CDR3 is CASSLSWTSTEAFF. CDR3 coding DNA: TGTGCCAGCAGTTTATCGTGGACTTCCACTGAAGCTTTCTTT.

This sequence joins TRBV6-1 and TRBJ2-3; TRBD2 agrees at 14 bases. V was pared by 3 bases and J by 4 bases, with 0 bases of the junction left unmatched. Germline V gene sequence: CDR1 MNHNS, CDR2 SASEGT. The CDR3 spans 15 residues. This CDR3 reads CASSETSGGADTQYF. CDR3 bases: TGTGCCAGCAGTGAGACTAGCGGGGGGGCAGATACGCAGTATTTT.

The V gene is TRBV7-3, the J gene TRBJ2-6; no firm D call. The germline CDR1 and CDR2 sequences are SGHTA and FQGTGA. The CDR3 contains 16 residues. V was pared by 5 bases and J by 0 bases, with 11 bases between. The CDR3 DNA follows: TGTGCCAGCAGCGATGCTAGTCCCTCTGGGGCCAACGTCCTGACTTTC. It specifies CASSDASPSGANVLTF.

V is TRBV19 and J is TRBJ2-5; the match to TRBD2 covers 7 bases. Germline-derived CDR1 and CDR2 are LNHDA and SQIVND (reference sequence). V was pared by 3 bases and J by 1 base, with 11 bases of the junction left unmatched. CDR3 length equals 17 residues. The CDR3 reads CASSIRGDQGGQETQYF. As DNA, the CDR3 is TGTGCCAGTAGTATCCGGGGGGACCAGGGAGGCCAAGAGACCCAGTACTTC.

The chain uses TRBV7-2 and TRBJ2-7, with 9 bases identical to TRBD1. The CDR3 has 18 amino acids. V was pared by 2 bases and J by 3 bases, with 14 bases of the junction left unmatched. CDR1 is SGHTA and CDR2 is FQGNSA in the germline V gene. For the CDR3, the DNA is TGTGCCAGCAGCTTATCGGGGTGGGGGACAGGGTCAGTCTACGAGCAGTACTTC. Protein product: CASSLSGWGTGSVYEQYF.

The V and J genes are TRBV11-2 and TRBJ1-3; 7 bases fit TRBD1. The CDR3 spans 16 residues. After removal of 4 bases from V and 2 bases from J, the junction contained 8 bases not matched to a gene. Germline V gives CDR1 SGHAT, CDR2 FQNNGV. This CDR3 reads CASSSTGFGTGNTIYF. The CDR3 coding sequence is TGTGCCAGCAGCTCGACAGGGTTTGGAACTGGAAACACCATATATTTT.